Below are 23 T cell receptor beta chains sequenced from a single sample in a study of cytomegalovirus exposure and HLA in healthy donors. Primers for the PCR totalled 60 Vbeta and 13 Jbeta. Produced via immunoSEQ multiplex PCR; TCRdb's table is partial and in-frame only. The sample includes around 220,000 clones, roughly 85% of them seen just once. The specimen sequenced was PBMCs. Every receptor here comes from a man between 18 and 35 years old in good health and CMV-seronegative.

The V call is TRBV6-1, the J call TRBJ1-1, with TRBD1 matching 9 bases. The CDR3 is 15 residues long. Per germline, CDR1 MNHNS and CDR2 SASEGT. The J segment lost 0 bases and the V segment lost 7 bases, leaving 6 bases of the junction unmatched. The CDR3 spells CASTAQGAVNTEAFF. CDR3 sequence (DNA): TGTGCCAGCACCGCACAGGGGGCAGTGAACACTGAAGCTTTCTTT.

The chain is built from TRBV7-2 and TRBJ2-2; D not certain. V was cut by 7 bases and J by 7 bases, with 13 bases left in between. The CDR3 covers 13 residues. Germline V gene sequence: CDR1 SGHTA, CDR2 FQGNSA. The CDR3 spells CASTLRVDGELFF. The CDR3 DNA sequence: TGTGCCAGCACTCTTCGGGTGGACGGGGAGCTGTTTTTT.

J is TRBJ2-3 and V is TRBV7-6; the match to TRBD2 covers 13 bases. This CDR3 comprises 16 residues. Germline CDR1 is SGHVS and CDR2 is FNYEAQ. The J segment lost 5 bases and the V segment lost 6 bases, leaving 8 bases of the junction unmatched. The CDR3 sequence: CASRLTSGGALDTQYF. CDR3 in DNA: TGTGCCAGCAGACTAACTAGCGGGGGGGCATTAGATACGCAGTATTTT.

V gene TRBV19 combines with J gene TRBJ2-7; 7 nucleotides agree with TRBD1. CDR3 length equals 14 residues. Germline V gene data show CDR1 as LNHDA and CDR2 as SQIVND (reference sequence). Trimming removed 5 bases from V and 4 bases from J; junction bases left unmatched: 8. The CDR3 spells CASSAKTGLYEQYF. DNA for the CDR3: TGTGCCAGTAGTGCGAAGACAGGGCTTTACGAGCAGTACTTC.

This clone has just one count. V usage is TRBV7-9 and J usage is TRBJ1-2, with 7 positions matching TRBD1. The V gene's germline CDR1 is SEHNR and CDR2 FQNEAQ (reference sequence). The CDR3 extends over 15 amino acids. V shed 5 bases and J 5 bases; nucleotides not matched to a gene: 11. The CDR3 DNA reads as TGTGCCAGCAGCAATTTGACAGGGAAAATTTATGGCTACACCTTC. The encoded protein is CASSNLTGKIYGYTF.

The rearrangement uses TRBV30 and TRBJ2-3; D not resolved. Germline CDR1 reads GTSNPN; CDR2 reads SVGIG (reference sequence). The V and J ends lost 0 bases and 0 bases respectively, with 7 bases between them. This CDR3 has 14 residues. CDR3 nucleotides: TGTGCCTGGAGTGTACGGAGTAGCACAGATACGCAGTATTTT. Translation: CAWSVRSSTDTQYF.

This clone showed up just a few times. The V call is TRBV28, the J call TRBJ1-2, with unresolved D. CDR1 and CDR2 from the germline V gene are MDHEN and SYDVKM. Trimming pared 6 bases from V and 6 bases from J, leaving 20 bases between. The CDR3 is 15 amino acids. The CDR3 nucleotides read TGTGCCAGCAGCCTAACGGCACAGCCGAGTAATGGCTACACCTTC. Protein product: CASSLTAQPSNGYTF.

J is TRBJ2-3 and V is TRBV11-3, with 7 bases that match TRBD1. Germline values: CDR1 SGHNT, CDR2 YENEEA. V gave up 1 base and J gave up 4 bases; unmatched junction bases: 5. The CDR3 is 15 residues long. In nucleotides, the CDR3 is TGTGCCAGCAGCTTAGGGGCCAGGGGGTCAGATACGCAGTATTTT. It encodes CASSLGARGSDTQYF.

The chain links TRBV19 to TRBJ1-5; 11 bases line up with TRBD1. The V gene end was trimmed by 3 bases and the J gene end by 7 bases; junction bases not matched to a gene: 5. Germline lookup yields CDR1 LNHDA and CDR2 SQIVND (reference sequence). The CDR3 consists of 15 residues. CDR3 region: CASSILDRGLQPQHF. CDR3 sequence (DNA): TGTGCCAGTAGTATCCTGGACAGGGGGCTGCAGCCCCAGCATTTT.

V usage is TRBV30 and J usage is TRBJ2-2, with 10 bases that match TRBD1. V dropped 6 bases and J dropped 6; count of bases not matched to a gene: 10. In germline, CDR1 is GTSNPN, CDR2 SVGIG (reference sequence). This CDR3 is 15 amino acids long. CDR3 protein: CACLQTGGVSGELFF. The DNA of the CDR3 is TGTGCCTGTCTTCAGACAGGGGGCGTATCCGGGGAGCTGTTTTTT.

This chain joins TRBV30 and TRBJ2-1; 8 nucleotides match TRBD2. The germline V gene encodes CDR1 GTSNPN and CDR2 SVGIG (reference sequence). The length of the CDR3 is 15 residues. Germline trimming cut 4 bases from V and 3 bases from J; bases unmatched to any gene: 8. Written as DNA, the CDR3 is TGTGCCTGGATTTGGGGGGCGGGGGGCTACAATGAGCAGTTCTTC. The encoded protein is CAWIWGAGGYNEQFF.

The chain is built from TRBV7-9 and TRBJ2-1, with 11 bases identical to TRBD2. CDR1 and CDR2 from the germline V gene are SEHNR and FQNEAQ (reference sequence). Trimming took 5 bases from V and 3 from J; bases not matched to a gene: 3. This CDR3 contains 15 residues. CDR3 nucleotides: TGTGCCAGCAGCGCCACTAGCGGGGGCTACAATGAGCAGTTCTTC. It specifies CASSATSGGYNEQFF.

V is TRBV13 and J is TRBJ2-3; D is possibly TRBD1 (7 bases). Germline lookup yields CDR1 PRHDT and CDR2 FYEKMQ (reference sequence). The CDR3 is 15 residues long. Trimming stripped 4 bases from V and 2 bases from J, with 13 bases between. The DNA of the CDR3 is TGTGCCAGCAGCTCCGGGGGACAGAACACAGATACGCAGTATTTT. Protein sequence: CASSSGGQNTDTQYF.

The genes are TRBV27 and TRBJ1-5; D is undetermined. The V gene's germline CDR1 is MNHEY and CDR2 SMNVEV (reference sequence). The CDR3 runs to 15 residues. Trimming took off 3 bases at V and 0 bases at J, with 9 bases between the two ends. The CDR3 bases are TGTGCCAGCAGTTTCTCGGGGAATAGCAATCAGCCCCAGCATTTT. Its translation is CASSFSGNSNQPQHF.

This clone was counted a few times. The V and J genes are TRBV2 and TRBJ1-2, with D perhaps TRBD1 (5 bases). Trimming cost V 4 bases and J 4 bases, with 7 bases left between them. The CDR3 extends over 12 amino acids. Germline V gene lookup returns CDR1 SNHLY and CDR2 FYNNEI. Written as DNA, the CDR3 is TGTGCCAGCAGTGTGACAGCCTATGGCTACACCTTC. It codes for CASSVTAYGYTF. The complete variable domain, with remaining parts taken from reference TRBV2 and TRBJ1-2, reads EPEVTQTPSHQVTQMGQEVILRCVPISNHLYFYWYRQILGQKVEFLVSFYNNEISEKSEIFDDQFSVERPDGSNFTLKIRSTKLEDSAMYFCASSVTAYGYTFGSGTRLTVV.

This chain uses TRBV4-2 with TRBJ1-1; D gene unclear. Germline V gene lookup returns CDR1 LGHNA and CDR2 YNFKEQ. CDR3 length equals 13 residues. With 0 bases removed from V and 8 bases from J, the gap between germline ends came to 10 bases. CDR3 nucleotides: TGTGCCAGCAGCCAAGACCCTCGGGGAGAAGCTTTCTTT. This translates into CASSQDPRGEAFF.

The table lists this clone with a few counts. The chain has TRBV19 and TRBJ2-2; 14 bases map to TRBD2. The CDR3 is made up of 16 amino acids. Germline V gene sequence: CDR1 LNHDA, CDR2 SQIVND (reference sequence). The junction had 4 bases not matched to a gene; V was cut back by 6 bases and J by 4 bases. CDR3 residues: CASSLGLAGATGELFF. The DNA of the CDR3 is TGTGCCAGTAGCTTGGGACTAGCGGGGGCCACCGGGGAGCTGTTTTTT.

This rearrangement joins TRBV6-5 to TRBJ1-1; D gene ambiguous. The CDR3 has 12 residues. Trimming shortened V by 7 bases and J by 5 bases, and 11 bases separated the two germline ends. In germline, CDR1 is MNHEY, CDR2 SVGAGI. The CDR3 DNA follows: TGTGCCAGCAAAGAGAGAGGGACTGAAGCTTTCTTT. Amino acid sequence: CASKERGTEAFF.

This chain joins TRBV5-4 and TRBJ2-5; tentatively, D is TRBD1 (6 bases). CDR3 length: 15 residues. Trimming stripped 0 bases from V and 2 bases from J, with 11 bases between. Germline loops: CDR1 SGHNT, CDR2 YYREEE (reference sequence). The CDR3 coding sequence is TGTGCCAGCAGCTTGGCCGGGACACCTCAAGAGACCCAGTACTTC. Its translation: CASSLAGTPQETQYF. Full variable domain (rest looked up from reference TRBV5-4 and TRBJ2-5): ETGVTQSPTHLIKTRGQQVTLRCSSQSGHNTVSWYQQALGQGPQFIFQYYREEENGRGNFPPRFSGLQFPNYSSELNVNALELDDSALYLCASSLAGTPQETQYFGPGTRLLVL.

This clone was seen just once. The V call is TRBV19, the J call TRBJ1-2, with TRBD1 matching over 8 bases. Germline V gene sequence: CDR1 LNHDA, CDR2 SQIVND (reference sequence). V was pared by 4 bases and J by 5 bases, with 18 bases of the junction left unmatched. CDR3 size: 18 residues. CDR3 nucleotide sequence: TGTGCCAGTAGTACCCCCAGTGCGACAGGGGAGATACCTTATGGCTACACCTTC. This encodes CASSTPSATGEIPYGYTF.

The CDR3 nucleotides read TGTGCCACCAGCAGTGCTAGCCCAGATACGCAGTATTTT. It yields the protein CATSSASPDTQYF. The J gene is TRBJ2-3, the V gene TRBV15; maybe TRBD2 (5 bases). Germline CDR1 and CDR2: LNHNV and YYDKDF (reference sequence). The ends were cut back, 3 bases at V and 4 bases at J, with 8 bases in the middle. The CDR3 contains 13 residues.

The rearrangement uses TRBV7-9 and TRBJ2-2; 9 bases fit TRBD2. V was pared by 5 bases and J by 4 bases, with 11 bases of the junction left unmatched. The CDR3 loop spans 17 amino acids. Germline CDR1 and CDR2: SEHNR and FQNEAQ (reference sequence). CDR3 in amino acids: CASSPLLREGVTGELFF. In DNA form, the CDR3 reads TGTGCCAGCAGCCCGCTGCTGCGGGAGGGTGTCACCGGGGAGCTGTTTTTT.

This clone was observed a few times. The chain has TRBV6-5 and TRBJ1-1, with 9 bases identical to TRBD1. This CDR3 is built from 15 residues. Germline CDR1 MNHEY, CDR2 SVGAGI. V shed 5 bases and J 1 base; nucleotides not matched to a gene: 5. CDR3 DNA sequence: TGTGCCAGCAGTCCGGACAGGGGAAGGAACACTGAAGCTTTCTTT. This translates into CASSPDRGRNTEAFF.